Listed here are 21 T cell receptor beta chains from one sample, sequenced in a study of CD8+ T cells in alopecia areata. Treatment here: oral pan-JAK inhibitor, 5-10 mg twice daily. Extracted RNA was reverse transcribed, and the resulting cDNA served as sequencing template. Sequencing used immunoSEQ multiplex PCR; TCRdb keeps in-frame clones, though not all of them. The data contain approximately 210,000 clones, around 65% of them seen just once; the ten biggest clones take up about 1.2%. Sequencing used CD4+ T cells sorted from blood, obtained at approximately week 42, from a patient treated with tofacitinib. These receptors were collected from a human donor with alopecia areata.

The chain employs TRBV5-1 and TRBJ2-7; D is ambiguous. The V and J ends lost 2 bases and 2 bases respectively, with 11 bases between them. The CDR3 covers 14 residues. Germline V gene data show CDR1 as SGHRS and CDR2 as YFSETQ. The CDR3 nucleotides are TGCGCCAGCAGCTTAACAGCACCCCCCTACGAGCAGTACTTC. Encoded protein: CASSLTAPPYEQYF.

The V and J genes are TRBV11-2 and TRBJ1-2; D gene uncertain. The length of the CDR3 is 13 residues. V lost 5 bases, J lost 5 bases, and 12 bases lay in between. Germline values: CDR1 SGHAT, CDR2 FQNNGV. This chain's CDR3 is CASSPSLVYGYTF. CDR3 bases: TGTGCCAGCAGCCCCTCTCTGGTGTATGGCTACACCTTC.

The chain has TRBV5-7 and TRBJ1-1, with a weak D call TRBD1 (5 bases). TRBV5-7 is an ORF for which the function is uncertain. The V gene lost 4 bases and the J gene lost 4 bases, with 11 bases spanning the gap. The CDR3 length is 13 residues. CDR3: CASSRCGGTEAFF. The CDR3 region has the DNA TGTGCCAGCAGCCGGTGTGGGGGCACTGAAGCTTTCTTT.

The chain combines TRBV29-1 with TRBJ1-1; TRBD1 matches 7 bases. CDR1 and CDR2 (germline): SQVTM, ANQGSEA. The CDR3 length is 14 residues. The V and J ends lost 8 bases and 1 base, in that order; junction bases with no gene match: 10. DNA of the CDR3: TGCAGCCTAACAGGGGCATATTCGAACACTGAAGCTTTCTTT. Translated: CSLTGAYSNTEAFF.

This chain uses TRBV4-2 with TRBJ2-5; 9 positions match TRBD2. The germline gives CDR1 LGHNA, CDR2 YNFKEQ. The ends lost 4 bases at V and 4 bases at J; junction bases unmatched: 7. The CDR3 contains 15 residues. DNA for the CDR3: TGTGCCAGCAGCCCCGGGACTAGCTACATAGAGACCCAGTACTTC. It is translated as CASSPGTSYIETQYF.

The chain combines TRBV4-1 with TRBJ2-3; the D is unclear. With 4 bases removed from V and 7 bases from J, the gap between germline ends came to 12 bases. The CDR3 contains 13 residues. Per the germline V gene, CDR1 is MGHRA and CDR2 is YSYEKL. The CDR3 protein is CASSLSTLNTQYF. The CDR3 DNA reads TGCGCCAGCAGCCTTTCGACTTTAAATACGCAGTATTTT.

This clone has only a few counts. This chain's CDR3 is CASSGVRGVRGYTF. The CDR3 DNA reads as TGTGCCAGCAGTGGGGTACGGGGGGTGCGTGGCTACACCTTC. The chain uses TRBV2 and TRBJ1-2; possibly TRBD1 for D (5 bases). Trimming shortened V by 4 bases and J by 7 bases, and 16 bases separated the two germline ends. The CDR3 length is 14 residues. The germline gives CDR1 SNHLY, CDR2 FYNNEI.

The V call is TRBV6-5, the J call TRBJ1-1; D gene unclear. Germline loops: CDR1 MNHEY, CDR2 SVGAGI. V was shortened by 0 bases and J by 6 bases, with 11 bases between the two germline ends. This CDR3 contains 14 residues. CDR3 loop: CASSYSSGGAEAFF. CDR3 DNA: TGTGCCAGCAGTTACTCCTCAGGTGGCGCTGAAGCTTTCTTT.

In this sample, this clone turned up a few times. The chain links TRBV29-1 to TRBJ1-5; D not resolved. The CDR3 is 13 amino acids. Germline CDR1 reads SQVTM; CDR2 reads ANQGSEA. V was clipped by 2 bases and J by 2 bases, with 7 bases between them. The DNA of the CDR3 is TGCAGCGTTGAATACGGGGGCAATCAGCCCCAGCATTTT. It yields the protein CSVEYGGNQPQHF.

This chain links TRBV15 with TRBJ2-3, with D hard to call. Germline V gene data show CDR1 as LNHNV and CDR2 as YYDKDF (reference sequence). This CDR3 comprises 13 residues. V lost 4 bases and J lost 5, with 10 bases in between. The CDR3 is CATSIPRLDTQYF. The CDR3 DNA is TGTGCCACCAGCATCCCTCGATTAGATACGCAGTATTTT. Drawing the rest from reference TRBV15 and TRBJ2-3, the complete variable domain is DAMVIQNPRYQVTQFGKPVTLSCSQTLNHNVMYWYQQKSSQAPKLLFHYYDKDFNNEADTPDNFQSRRPNTSFCFLDIRSPGLGDTAMYLCATSIPRLDTQYFGPGTRLTVL.

This clone was counted only a few times. This sample includes further DNA sequences coding for the same CDR3. The CDR3 sequence is CASSLRVNTEAFF. Written as DNA, the CDR3 is TGTGCCAGCAGCTTGAGGGTGAACACTGAAGCTTTCTTT. J is TRBJ1-1 and V is TRBV5-6, with unresolved D. This CDR3 spans 13 amino acids. In germline, CDR1 is SGHDT, CDR2 YYEEEE. The V gene lost 1 base and the J gene lost 0 bases, with 4 bases spanning the gap.

V gene TRBV19 combines with J gene TRBJ2-7; 10 positions match TRBD1. Germline values: CDR1 LNHDA, CDR2 SQIVND (reference sequence). CDR3 size: 16 residues. Losses at the gene ends were 4 bases for V and 2 bases for J; bases not matched to a gene: 8. CDR3: CASSNQRQGAPYEQYF. The CDR3 DNA reads as TGTGCCAGTAGTAACCAGCGACAGGGGGCTCCCTACGAGCAGTACTTC.

This clone was recorded many times. The chain recombines TRBV11-1 with TRBJ2-1; TRBD1 matches at 8 bases. V was clipped by 5 bases and J by 4 bases; unmatched bases: 10. There are 16 residues in the CDR3. Germline V gene sequence: CDR1 SGHAT, CDR2 FQDESV (reference sequence). CDR3 sequence (DNA): TGTGCCAGCAGCGGACAGGGTCAACTGCGTTACAATGAGCAGTTCTTC. Translation gives CASSGQGQLRYNEQFF.

This clone showed up just once. This chain connects TRBV5-1 to TRBJ2-5; D might be TRBD2 (5 bases). V lost 0 bases and J 2 bases, leaving 8 bases between the germline ends. Germline CDR1 reads SGHRS; CDR2 reads YFSETQ. This CDR3 contains 14 residues. CDR3 region: CASSLGGIQETQYF. The DNA of the CDR3 is TGCGCCAGCAGCTTGGGAGGGATTCAAGAGACCCAGTACTTC.

This chain uses TRBV6-1 with TRBJ2-2; D gene ambiguous. The germline V gene has CDR1 MNHNS and CDR2 SASEGT. The CDR3 length is 12 residues. V was clipped by 5 bases and J by 12 bases, with 13 bases between them. In DNA, the CDR3 is TGTGCCAGCAGTTCTCTCGACAAGAAGCTGTTTTTT. Translation: CASSSLDKKLFF.

The chain recombines TRBV29-1 with TRBJ1-2, with D perhaps matching TRBD1 (6 bases). The CDR3 contains 14 residues. V lost 3 bases and J 5 bases, leaving 16 bases between the germline ends. Germline assignment: CDR1 SQVTM and CDR2 ANQGSEA. CDR3 bases: TGCAGCGTTGATATTGGGTCGCAGGGGTATGGCTACACCTTC. Its translation is CSVDIGSQGYGYTF.

J is TRBJ1-1 and V is TRBV9; D ambiguous. Germline V gene lookup returns CDR1 SGDLS and CDR2 YYNGEE. The CDR3 loop spans 14 amino acids. V was cut by 0 bases and J by 1 base, with 7 bases left in between. The CDR3 DNA reads as TGTGCCAGCAGCGTAGGAGTTGGGAACACTGAAGCTTTCTTT. Encoded protein: CASSVGVGNTEAFF. The full variable domain, in which reference TRBV9 and TRBJ1-1 provide the parts outside the CDR3, is DSGVTQTPKHLITATGQRVTLRCSPRSGDLSVYWYQQSLDQGLQFLIQYYNGEERAKGNILERFSAQQFPDLHSELNLSSLELGDSALYFCASSVGVGNTEAFFGQGTRLTVV.

This clone was seen more than once but under ten times. The V call is TRBV23-1, the J call TRBJ2-7, with D possibly being TRBD1 (6 bases). TRBV23-1 qualifies as an ORF whose function is uncertain. Trimming pared 1 base from V and 1 base from J, leaving 8 bases between. The CDR3 covers 14 residues. In DNA form, the CDR3 reads TGCGCCAGCAGTCAATGGCAGGGGTCCTACGAGCAGTACTTC. Amino acid sequence: CASSQWQGSYEQYF.

The gene calls are TRBV15 and TRBJ2-7; possible D gene TRBD1, 6 bases. This CDR3 is 13 amino acids long. The V end was cut by 4 bases, the J end by 4 bases, with 11 bases between. Germline V gene data show CDR1 as LNHNV and CDR2 as YYDKDF (reference sequence). The CDR3: CATSMGAVYEQYF. CDR3 nucleotide sequence: TGTGCCACCAGCATGGGGGCCGTATACGAGCAGTACTTC.

About this clone: Other DNA variants within this sample encode the same CDR3. The V and J genes are TRBV29-1 and TRBJ1-5; TRBD1 matches at 8 bases. Germline V CDR1 and CDR2: SQVTM, ANQGSEA. The V segment lost 5 bases and the J segment 4 bases; nucleotides outside the gene matches: 4. CDR3 length equals 13 residues. CDR3 coding DNA: TGCAGCGTTACACAGGGGGGGAATCAGCCCCAGCATTTT. As protein: CSVTQGGNQPQHF.

The chain couples TRBV30 to TRBJ1-4; the D is unclear. CDR1 and CDR2 from the germline V gene are GTSNPN and SVGIG (reference sequence). This CDR3 has 14 amino acids. V lost 0 bases to trimming and J lost 14 bases, with 19 bases between them. In DNA form, the CDR3 reads TGTGCCTGGAGTGTACCCCCGGAGACGACTGGTCTGTTTTTT. Its translation is CAWSVPPETTGLFF.